This T cell receptor (beta chain) originates from a study of T cell responses to AZD1222 COVID-19 vaccine. Study results and limitations: A mostly white British donor set with more females was recruited, and clonal diversity was possibly underestimated.

Measured with immunoSEQ multiplex PCR; TCRdb has only the in-frame clones, and not every one. This table holds about 130,000 clones, about 86% found once. This clone was counted between two and nine times. What it binds is not known. The source was peripheral blood, collected on day 0 of AZD1222 vaccination. The TCR sequence derives from an adult in good health.

The DNA of the CDR3 is TGTGCCAGCAGTGAGGGAGCTGACACCGGGGAGCTGTTTTTT. Protein sequence: CASSEGADTGELFF. This chain links TRBV6-4 with TRBJ2-2; a weak D match, TRBD2 (5 bases). The V and J ends lost 3 bases and 3 bases respectively, with 8 bases between them. The CDR3 loop spans 14 amino acids. Germline CDR1 and CDR2: MRHNA and SNTAGT.